This T cell receptor beta chain was sequenced for a study of T cell responses to AZD1222 COVID-19 vaccine. Study observations and caveats: Vaccine-associated CD4 TCRs ranged over spike, dominating at 160-218 and 743-854. Donors in the cohort were predominantly white British and more often female, and clonal diversity was possibly underestimated.

The V end was cut by 0 bases, the J end by 2 bases, with 8 bases between. The CDR3 has 15 amino acids. CDR1 and CDR2 from the germline V gene are MGHRA and YSYEKL. Sample share makes this clone medium-sized. Its target is not known. Assay used: immunoSEQ multiplex PCR; TCRdb lists only in-frame clones, some missing. The sample holds roughly 120,000 clones, approximately 85% seen once. This chain connects TRBV4-1 to TRBJ1-5; D is possibly TRBD1 (5 bases). The starting material was peripheral blood, obtained on day 0 of AZD1222 vaccination. This sequence originates from an adult in good health. CDR3 DNA: TGCGCCAGCAGCCAAGATCCGACAGGCAATCAGCCCCAGCATTTT. Protein product: CASSQDPTGNQPQHF.